This entry lists 17 T cell receptor beta chains sequenced from one sample in a study of blood T cell repertoires in COVID-19. TCRdb's copy holds only in-frame clones and misses some; the assay was immunoSEQ multiplex PCR. The repertoire consists of roughly 360,000 clones, with around 84% occurring once and the leading ten covering 1.1%. Specimen: peripheral blood. These receptors were taken from a human donor with acute or convalescent COVID-19. The donor label of this sample is uncertain.

This clone was seen at least ten times. DNA for the CDR3: TGTGCCATCCGTTACCGGGATGAGCAGTTCTTC. Its protein product is CAIRYRDEQFF. The J gene is TRBJ2-1, the V gene TRBV2; D remains unclear. The V gene's germline CDR1 is SNHLY and CDR2 FYNNEI. The ends were cut back, 10 bases at V and 8 bases at J, with 12 bases in the middle. This CDR3 region has 11 residues.

The gene calls are TRBV7-2 and TRBJ2-4; 10 bases line up with TRBD2. Losses at the gene ends were 4 bases for V and 3 bases for J; bases not matched to a gene: 6. The CDR3 consists of 16 residues. CDR1 is SGHTA, CDR2 FQGNSA, per germline. The CDR3 region is CASSYSGGLVKNIQYF. The CDR3 DNA reads as TGTGCCAGCAGCTATAGCGGGGGGTTGGTCAAAAACATTCAGTACTTC.

The genes are TRBV15 and TRBJ2-7; 8 bases line up with TRBD1. Germline CDR1 reads LNHNV; CDR2 reads YYDKDF (reference sequence). This CDR3 comprises 14 residues. Trimming took 4 bases from V and 0 from J; bases not matched to a gene: 2. The CDR3 loop is CATSKGQGSYEQYF. The CDR3 nucleotides read TGTGCCACCAGCAAAGGACAGGGCTCCTACGAGCAGTACTTC.

This sequence joins TRBV7-2 and TRBJ1-2; the match to TRBD1 covers 10 bases. Germline CDR1 SGHTA, CDR2 FQGNSA. The V and J ends lost 4 bases and 4 bases, in that order; junction bases with no gene match: 6. The length of the CDR3 is 15 residues. CDR3 sequence reads: CASSSGTGASYGYTF. The CDR3, as DNA: TGTGCCAGCAGCTCCGGGACAGGGGCTTCCTATGGCTACACCTTC.

The V gene is TRBV20-1, the J gene TRBJ1-4, with D hard to call. V gave up 3 bases and J gave up 4 bases, with 9 bases separating them. Germline CDR1 DFQATT, CDR2 SNEGSKA (reference sequence). The CDR3 spans 13 residues. The CDR3 DNA reads as TGCAGTGCTAGTTACCAGGTTAATGAAAAACTGTTTTTT. This codes for CSASYQVNEKLFF.

The chain joins TRBV7-9 to TRBJ2-5, with 8 bases that match TRBD1. The CDR3 loop spans 12 amino acids. Per germline, CDR1 SEHNR and CDR2 FQNEAQ (reference sequence). The V gene end was trimmed by 8 bases and the J gene end by 5 bases; junction bases not matched to a gene: 4. In DNA form, the CDR3 reads TGTGCCAGCCTCGGGGACAGGGAGACCCAGTACTTC. It specifies CASLGDRETQYF. The full variable domain, completed using reference TRBV7-9 and TRBJ2-5, is DTGVSQNPRHKITKRGQNVTFRCDPISEHNRLYWYRQTLGQGPEFLTYFQNEAQLEKSRLLSDRFSAERPKGSFSTLEIQRTEQGDSAMYLCASLGDRETQYFGPGTRLLVL.

The V call is TRBV6-6, the J call TRBJ1-5; D may be TRBD1 (6 bases). CDR1 and CDR2 (germline): MNHNY, SVGAGI (reference sequence). The CDR3 totals 15 residues. V shed 6 bases and J shed 1 base, with 13 bases lying between them. The CDR3 is CASRDSALSNQPQHF. As DNA, the CDR3 is TGTGCCAGCAGGGACAGCGCCTTGAGCAATCAGCCCCAGCATTTT.

The table lists this clone with a few counts. CDR3 sequence (DNA): TGCGCCAGCAAAATCGATTTGAGAAACACCGGGGAGCTGTTTTTT. Translated, it gives CASKIDLRNTGELFF. The chain recombines TRBV5-1 with TRBJ2-2; unclear D gene. Germline V gene lookup returns CDR1 SGHRS and CDR2 YFSETQ. The CDR3 sequence is 15 residues long. Trimming removed 6 bases from V and 2 bases from J, with 14 bases in between.

This CDR3 is CASRGDNYSNQPQHF. As DNA, the CDR3 is TGTGCCTCCCGGGGGGACAACTATAGCAATCAGCCCCAGCATTTT. This chain connects TRBV19 to TRBJ1-5, with D tentatively TRBD1 (6 bases). Looked up from germline, CDR1 is LNHDA and CDR2 is SQIVND (reference sequence). V lost 11 bases to trimming and J lost 0 bases, with 17 bases between them. This CDR3 has 15 residues.

The sample holds one count of this clone. The rearrangement uses TRBV6-5 and TRBJ1-2, with D possibly TRBD1 on 6 matching bases. Germline V gene data show CDR1 as MNHEY and CDR2 as SVGAGI. The CDR3 contains 12 residues. Trimming took off 5 bases at V and 8 bases at J, with 12 bases between the two ends. CDR3 region: CASSKQGWGYTF. The CDR3 region has the DNA TGTGCCAGCAGTAAACAGGGATGGGGCTACACCTTC.

The chain employs TRBV5-5 and TRBJ1-1; D gene uncertain. Trimming left V 0 bases short and J 6 bases short, with 9 bases between. CDR3 length: 13 amino acids. Looked up from germline, CDR1 is SGHKS and CDR2 is YYEKEE (reference sequence). In nucleotides, the CDR3 is TGTGCCAGCAGCTTGGTGGAGGTGTCTGAAGCTTTCTTT. Protein: CASSLVEVSEAFF. The whole variable domain, filled in from reference TRBV5-5 and TRBJ1-1, reads DAGVTQSPTHLIKTRGQQVTLRCSPISGHKSVSWYQQVLGQGPQFIFQYYEKEERGRGNFPDRFSARQFPNYSSELNVNALLLGDSALYLCASSLVEVSEAFFGQGTRLTVV.

This chain uses TRBV20-1 with TRBJ2-3; D not certain. The CDR3 covers 12 residues. CDR1 DFQATT and CDR2 SNEGSKA come from the germline V gene (reference sequence). V was clipped by 3 bases and J by 3 bases, with 7 bases between them. CDR3 nucleotides: TGCAGTGCTAGTCAAACTACAGATACGCAGTATTTT. Translating it yields CSASQTTDTQYF.

The J gene is TRBJ1-4, the V gene TRBV6-5, with unresolved D. Germline CDR1 is MNHEY and CDR2 is SVGAGI. V gave up 6 bases and J gave up 4 bases, with 15 bases separating them. The CDR3 is made up of 15 amino acids. The CDR3 region has the DNA TGTGCCAGCAGGGGCGCGACGGCCTTTAATGAAAAACTGTTTTTT. Its translation is CASRGATAFNEKLFF.

The chain carries TRBV7-9 and TRBJ2-7; no reliable D call. The germline V gene encodes CDR1 SEHNR and CDR2 FQNEAQ (reference sequence). The CDR3 consists of 17 residues. Deletions cut 3 bases from V and 0 bases from J, with 18 bases between. The CDR3 region has the DNA TGTGCCAGCAGCTTCCCAGCGTACGAAATAAGCTCCTACGAGCAGTACTTC. This encodes CASSFPAYEISSYEQYF.

V usage is TRBV4-1 and J usage is TRBJ2-1, with 8 bases lining up with TRBD2. The V gene's germline CDR1 is MGHRA and CDR2 YSYEKL. The junction had 9 bases not matched to a gene; V was cut back by 5 bases and J by 0 bases. This CDR3 contains 17 residues. CDR3 coding DNA: TGCGCCAGCAGCGAAGGACTAGCTCTGAGCTCCTACAATGAGCAGTTCTTC. This encodes CASSEGLALSSYNEQFF.

The chain recombines TRBV11-2 with TRBJ2-2; 15 bases are a match to TRBD2. The trim removed 5 bases at V and 4 bases at J, leaving 11 bases unmatched. The CDR3 runs 19 residues. Germline assignment: CDR1 SGHAT and CDR2 FQNNGV. CDR3 in DNA: TGTGCCAGCAGCCTCCACGGAGGACTAGCGGGAGGGCGCACCGGGGAGCTGTTTTTT. Amino acid sequence: CASSLHGGLAGGRTGELFF.

The rearrangement joins TRBV5-6 to TRBJ2-1; 11 bases map to TRBD1. Germline V gene sequence: CDR1 SGHDT, CDR2 YYEEEE. The CDR3 is 17 residues long. The V and J ends lost 1 base and 4 bases, in that order; junction bases with no gene match: 7. The CDR3 DNA reads as TGTGCCAGCAGCTTGTTCCCGGGACAGGGGGTATACAATGAGCAGTTCTTC. It yields the protein CASSLFPGQGVYNEQFF. The variable domain in full, with the rest retrieved from reference TRBV5-6 and TRBJ2-1, is DAGVTQSPTHLIKTRGQQVTLRCSPKSGHDTVSWYQQALGQGPQFIFQYYEEEERQRGNFPDRFSGHQFPNYSSELNVNALLLGDSALYLCASSLFPGQGVYNEQFFGPGTRLTVL.